This is a list of T cell receptor beta chains from one sample in a study of cytomegalovirus exposure and HLA in healthy donors. Sequenced by immunoSEQ multiplex PCR; TCRdb stores in-frame clones only, minus some. The repertoire has roughly 170,000 clones, 78% of them found once; the top ten carry around 13%. What was sequenced was PBMCs. The receptors here all came from a woman in her 50s in good health and CMV-seropositive. CDR3s include the opening cysteine and the closing phenylalanine or tryptophan. A D gene is named only where the DNA matches it firmly. For some rows the clone size is stated as once, few or many, or as a class when expanded; others skip it.

D gene	V gene	J gene	clone size	CDR3 DNA	CDR3 protein
NA	TRBV5-1	TRBJ2-1	NA	TGCGCCAGCAGCTTTGAATCCAGCTCCTACAATGAGCAGTTCTTC	CASSFESSSYNEQFF
NA	TRBV6-1	TRBJ2-3	few	TGTGCCAGCAGTGGCGACAGGGGACTAACTTTCACAGATACGCAGTATTTT	CASSGDRGLTFTDTQYF
TRBD1	TRBV2	TRBJ1-6	few	TGTGCCAGCACCGGGACAGGGGAATCACCCCTCCACTTT	CASTGTGESPLHF
NA	TRBV6-5	TRBJ2-3	NA	TGTGCCAGCGGTTGGGGGACTGCTGGCGCAGATACGCAGTATTTT	CASGWGTAGADTQYF
NA	TRBV2	TRBJ1-1	NA	TGTGCCAGCAGTCCGGGGGGGGCCGCTGAAGCTTTCTTT	CASSPGGAAEAFF
TRBD2	TRBV5-1	TRBJ2-1	NA	TGCGCCAGCAGCTTCCTGCCCGGGAGGGATGAGCAGTTCTTC	CASSFLPGRDEQFF
NA	TRBV10-3	TRBJ1-5	NA	TGTGCCATCAGTGAGCCCGGAGAGCCCCAGCATTTT	CAISEPGEPQHF
NA	TRBV12-5	TRBJ1-5	NA	TGTGCTAGTGGTGCGGACGGGGACAATCAGCCCCAGCATTTT	CASGADGDNQPQHF
NA	TRBV15	TRBJ1-1	NA	TGTGCCACCAGCAGTTGGTCCCGAGGGAACACTGAAGCTTTCTTT	CATSSWSRGNTEAFF
NA	TRBV7-2	TRBJ2-7	once	TGTGCCAGCAGCTATAACAGGGACGAGCAGTACTTC	CASSYNRDEQYF
NA	TRBV10-3	TRBJ2-7	NA	TGTGCCATCAGTGGGACAGCTTCCTACGAGCAGTACTTC	CAISGTASYEQYF
TRBD2	TRBV18	TRBJ2-3	NA	TGTGCCAGCTCACCAGCTAGCGGGGGGGCCTCAGATACGCAGTATTTT	CASSPASGGASDTQYF
NA	TRBV19	TRBJ2-3	few	TGTGCCAGTAGTATAGGAAGTCTGCAGAGCACAGATACGCAGTATTTT	CASSIGSLQSTDTQYF
NA	TRBV4-1	TRBJ2-5	NA	TGCGCCAGCAGCCCTTGGAGGGGGGGACAAGAGACCCAGTACTTC	CASSPWRGGQETQYF
TRBD1	TRBV5-4	TRBJ1-2	NA	TGTGCCAGCAGCTCTACCGGGACAGAGACCTATGGCTACACCTTC	CASSSTGTETYGYTF
NA	TRBV5-1	TRBJ2-7	NA	TGCGCCAGCAGCTTGAGCACTAGCCAGTACGAGCAGTACTTC	CASSLSTSQYEQYF
NA	TRBV21-1	TRBJ2-7	few	TGTGCCAGCAGCAAACAGCGTGGAAAACTGGCCTACGAGCAGTACTTC	CASSKQRGKLAYEQYF
NA	TRBV5-4	TRBJ2-3	NA	TGTGCCAGCAGCTTAGGAGGGGGGGCCGGCACAGATACGCAGTATTTT	CASSLGGGAGTDTQYF
NA	TRBV5-4	TRBJ2-3	NA	TGTGCCAGCAGCCGCCGAGGAGGGGGCCCCGCAGATACGCAGTATTTT	CASSRRGGGPADTQYF
NA	TRBV7-9	TRBJ2-3	few	TGTGCCAGCAGCTTGTCCCAGGGATGGGGATGGGATACGCAGTATTTT	CASSLSQGWGWDTQYF
TRBD1	TRBV19	TRBJ1-5	NA	TGTGCCAGTAGTGTACAGGGGAGGTATCAGCCCCAGCATTTT	CASSVQGRYQPQHF
NA	TRBV2	TRBJ1-2	NA	TGTGCCAGCAGCGCTCTATATGGCTACACCTTC	CASSALYGYTF
TRBD1	TRBV13	TRBJ2-6	few	TGTGCCAGCAGCCTCGCAGGGGGTAGCTCTGGGGCCAACGTCCTGACTTTC	CASSLAGGSSGANVLTF
TRBD1	TRBV19	TRBJ2-7	NA	TGTGCCAGTAGTATGACAGGGCAATTCTCCGAGCAGTACTTC	CASSMTGQFSEQYF
TRBD1	TRBV11-2	TRBJ1-1	NA	TGTGCCAGCAGCCTGTCAGGGGGGACTGAAGCTTTCTTT	CASSLSGGTEAFF
TRBD2	TRBV6-4	TRBJ2-2	NA	TGTGCCAGCAGTGACTCGGGAGGGACCTACACCGGGGAGCTGTTTTTT	CASSDSGGTYTGELFF
TRBD1	TRBV30	TRBJ2-7	NA	TGTGCCTGGAGCGCATACCCGGACAGGGGAACCTCTAGAGAGCAGTACTTC	CAWSAYPDRGTSREQYF
NA	TRBV23-1	TRBJ2-2	NA	TGCGCCAGCAGTCAGGTGGAGGAGAACACCGGGGAGCTGTTTTTT	CASSQVEENTGELFF
TRBD1	TRBV14	TRBJ1-2	once	TGTGCCAGCAGCCCTAGGGGGCGTAACTATGGCTACACCTTC	CASSPRGRNYGYTF
NA	TRBV12-5	TRBJ2-2	NA	TGTGCTAGTGGTTCAGGATCTACCGGGGAGCTGTTTTTT	CASGSGSTGELFF
NA	TRBV27	TRBJ1-1	NA	TGTGCCAGCAACTCTGTCGGGGGTGAAGCTTTCTTT	CASNSVGGEAFF
NA	TRBV10-3	TRBJ1-6	NA	TGTGCCATCAGTGAGTCCCCGGGATCGACCTCACCCCTCCACTTT	CAISESPGSTSPLHF
NA	TRBV20-1	TRBJ2-3	few	TGCAGGGCCGGAGACACAGATACGCAGTATTTT	CRAGDTDTQYF
TRBD1	TRBV4-2	TRBJ2-2	NA	TGTGCCAGCAGCCAAATGGGACAGACAGACACCGGGGAGCTGTTTTTT	CASSQMGQTDTGELFF